These 15 T cell receptor beta chains were all obtained from the same sample, sequenced in a study of control samples from healthy donors and cancer patients. Generated by immunoSEQ multiplex PCR, the TCRdb table keeps only in-frame clones and is missing some. The sample carries 120,000 to 150,000 clones, approximately 93% recorded once. Sequenced: blood. The receptors were gathered from a man aged 18 to 29 in good health.

This clone has only one observation. J is TRBJ2-7 and V is TRBV6-5; D is perhaps TRBD2 (5 bases). The V gene lost 4 bases and the J gene lost 0 bases, with 10 bases spanning the gap. Germline CDR1 is MNHEY and CDR2 is SVGAGI. The CDR3 totals 14 residues. The CDR3 loop is CASSWTGSSYEQYF. The CDR3 DNA sequence: TGTGCCAGCAGTTGGACGGGGAGCTCCTACGAGCAGTACTTC.

This chain uses TRBV28 with TRBJ1-1; 10 nucleotides align to TRBD1. The CDR3 runs 15 residues. From germline, CDR1 is MDHEN and CDR2 SYDVKM. V gave up 3 bases and J gave up 7 bases; unmatched junction bases: 8. The CDR3 is CASSLDRGKGDEAFF. DNA for the CDR3: TGTGCCAGCAGTTTGGACAGGGGGAAAGGTGATGAAGCTTTCTTT.

The V call is TRBV24-1, the J call TRBJ2-3; D not certain. V was clipped by 3 bases and J by 2 bases, with 14 bases between them. Germline-derived CDR1 and CDR2 are KGHDR and SFDVKD. This CDR3 has 16 residues. In nucleotides, the CDR3 is TGTGCCACCAGTGATAGTGTTTGGGAAATCACAGATACGCAGTATTTT. Translation gives CATSDSVWEITDTQYF.

The chain uses TRBV3-1 (or the pseudogene TRBV3-2) and TRBJ2-7; TRBD2 matches at 10 bases. CDR1 is LGHDT and CDR2 is YNNKEL in the germline V gene (reference sequence). The CDR3 runs 14 residues. V lost 3 bases to trimming and J lost 4 bases; unmatched junction nucleotides: 3. CDR3 nucleotides: TGTGCCAGCAGCCAGGCTAGCGGGAGATACGAGCAGTACTTC. It yields the protein CASSQASGRYEQYF.

V gene TRBV12-5 combines with J gene TRBJ1-2; 7 bases are shared with TRBD1. The CDR3 contains 20 residues. Germline CDR1 is LGHNT and CDR2 is FRNRAP. V trimming: 0 bases; J trimming: 0 bases; junction bases outside the gene matches: 16. The CDR3 sequence: CASGLVTWSEGGLSNYGYTF. The CDR3 coding sequence is TGTGCTAGTGGTTTGGTGACCTGGTCGGAAGGGGGCCTCTCTAACTATGGCTACACCTTC.

This clone appeared a few times. The V gene is TRBV28, the J gene TRBJ2-5; TRBD2 agrees at 10 bases. The CDR3 runs 16 residues. With 3 bases clipped from V and 3 bases from J, the junction kept 7 bases outside the gene matches. The germline V gene encodes CDR1 MDHEN and CDR2 SYDVKM. The CDR3, as DNA: TGTGCCAGCAGTTTCCCCAAAACTAGCGGGGAAGAGACCCAGTACTTC. It translates to CASSFPKTSGEETQYF.

The chain is built from TRBV2 and TRBJ2-5, with D perhaps being TRBD1 or TRBD2 (5 bases each). This CDR3 has 16 residues. Per the germline V gene, CDR1 is SNHLY and CDR2 is FYNNEI. The germline V and J ends were trimmed by 6 bases and 3 bases, with 20 bases remaining between them. The CDR3 coding sequence is TGTGCCAGCAGCGCAGGGAGAGGGAGTAGGGAAGAGACCCAGTACTTC. Translated, it gives CASSAGRGSREETQYF.

This chain uses TRBV5-1 with TRBJ2-7; D is unclear. V lost 4 bases to trimming and J lost 3 bases, with 14 bases between them. CDR3 length: 14 residues. The V gene's germline CDR1 is SGHRS and CDR2 YFSETQ. The CDR3 loop reads CASSPGSAVYEQYF. CDR3 in DNA: TGCGCCAGCAGCCCAGGATCCGCGGTCTACGAGCAGTACTTC.

V gene TRBV5-1 combines with J gene TRBJ1-1; D might be TRBD1 (5 bases). The CDR3 is 14 residues long. V lost 3 bases, J lost 1 base, and 10 bases lay in between. The germline V gene has CDR1 SGHRS and CDR2 YFSETQ. Here the CDR3 reads CASSSGTANTEAFF. The CDR3 DNA sequence: TGCGCCAGCAGCTCCGGGACGGCGAACACTGAAGCTTTCTTT.

This clone occurred a few times. The V and J genes are TRBV7-8 and TRBJ2-7; TRBD1 is a possible D gene (5 bases). The CDR3 loop spans 14 amino acids. The germline gives CDR1 SGHVS, CDR2 FQNEAQ. The V end was cut by 0 bases, the J end by 2 bases, with 8 bases between. CDR3 in DNA: TGTGCCAGCAGCTTAGCCCAGGGCCCCTACGAGCAGTACTTC. As protein: CASSLAQGPYEQYF.

V is TRBV7-8 and J is TRBJ1-2, with 7 bases identical to TRBD1. The junction had 9 bases not matched to a gene; V was cut back by 1 base and J by 7 bases. Germline V lookup: CDR1 SGHVS, CDR2 FQNEAQ. CDR3 length: 15 amino acids. CDR3 bases: TGTGCCAGCAGCTTAGAAACAGGGGCTGACGGTGGCTACACCTTC. Protein product: CASSLETGADGGYTF.

The gene calls are TRBV7-2 and TRBJ2-7; D not resolved. V lost 1 base, J lost 1 base, and 8 bases lay in between. CDR1 is SGHTA and CDR2 is FQGNSA in the germline V gene. The CDR3 loop spans 14 amino acids. The chain's CDR3 is CASSLDANSYEQYF. Written as DNA, the CDR3 is TGTGCCAGCAGCTTAGACGCTAATTCCTACGAGCAGTACTTC.

Here the CDR3 DNA reads TGTGCCACCATGGTGGGGGCCAATGAGCAGTTCTTC. Its translation is CATMVGANEQFF. The rearrangement joins TRBV19 to TRBJ2-1, with D tentatively TRBD1 (6 bases). The germline CDR1 and CDR2 sequences are LNHDA and SQIVND (reference sequence). Trimming left V 10 bases short and J 6 bases short, with 13 bases between. The CDR3 covers 12 residues.

The chain combines TRBV6-5 with TRBJ2-7, with TRBD1 matching 7 bases. Germline CDR1 reads MNHEY; CDR2 reads SVGAGI. The CDR3 length is 15 residues. The junction had 7 bases not matched to a gene; V was cut back by 5 bases and J by 0 bases. CDR3 region: CASSRSRDSSYEQYF. The DNA of the CDR3 is TGTGCCAGCAGTCGAAGCCGGGACAGCTCCTACGAGCAGTACTTC.

This clone was observed a handful of times. The chain employs TRBV10-3 and TRBJ2-7; TRBD1 matches at 8 bases. CDR3 length: 13 residues. Trimming took 6 bases from V and 2 from J; bases not matched to a gene: 3. CDR1 ENHRY and CDR2 SYGVKD come from the germline V gene. DNA of the CDR3: TGTGCCATCAGCGCGGGACAGGCCTACGAGCAGTACTTC. Residues: CAISAGQAYEQYF.